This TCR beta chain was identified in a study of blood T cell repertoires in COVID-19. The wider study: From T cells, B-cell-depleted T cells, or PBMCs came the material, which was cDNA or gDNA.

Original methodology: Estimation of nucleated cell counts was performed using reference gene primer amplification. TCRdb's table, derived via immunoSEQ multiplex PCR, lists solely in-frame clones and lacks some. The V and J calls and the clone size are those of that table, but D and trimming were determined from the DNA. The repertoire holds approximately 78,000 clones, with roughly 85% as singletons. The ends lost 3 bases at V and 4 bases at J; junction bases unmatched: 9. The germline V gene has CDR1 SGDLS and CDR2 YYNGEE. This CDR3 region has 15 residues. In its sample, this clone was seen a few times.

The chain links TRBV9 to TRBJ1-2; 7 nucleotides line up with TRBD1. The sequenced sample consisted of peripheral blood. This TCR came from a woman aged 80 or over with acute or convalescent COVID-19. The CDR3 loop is CASSAPEGTVYGYTF. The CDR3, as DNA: TGTGCCAGCAGCGCTCCGGAGGGGACAGTCTATGGCTACACCTTC.